Shown below are 16 T cell receptor beta chains from a single sample sequenced in a study of blood T cell repertoires in COVID-19. TCRdb's copy holds only in-frame clones and misses some; the assay was immunoSEQ multiplex PCR. The sample lists 130,000 to 150,000 clones; about 84% were seen once. Specimen: peripheral blood. These receptors all stem from a man aged 60 to 69 with active or convalescent COVID-19.

The rearrangement links TRBV19 to TRBJ1-5; D unresolved. In germline, CDR1 is LNHDA, CDR2 SQIVND (reference sequence). V was trimmed by 8 bases and J by 2 bases, leaving 10 bases between them. This CDR3 is 13 amino acids long. CDR3 protein: CASEGSGNQPQHF. DNA of the CDR3: TGTGCCAGTGAGGGTTCGGGCAATCAGCCCCAGCATTTT. Using reference TRBV19 and TRBJ1-5 for the parts outside the CDR3, the full variable domain is DGGITQSPKYLFRKEGQNVTLSCEQNLNHDAMYWYRQDPGQGLRLIYYSQIVNDFQKGDIAEGYSVSREKKESFPLTVTSAQKNPTAFYLCASEGSGNQPQHFGDGTRLSIL.

The V gene is TRBV6-2 or TRBV6-3, the J gene TRBJ2-3; D remains unclear. The V gene lost 6 bases and the J gene lost 2 bases, with 9 bases spanning the gap. This CDR3 region has 13 residues. CDR1 and CDR2 (germline): MNHEY, SVGEGT. The CDR3 DNA is TGTGCCAGCAGCCCTAGAGCCACAGATACGCAGTATTTT. Translation gives CASSPRATDTQYF.

The chain combines TRBV7-9 with TRBJ2-7; 9 bases match TRBD2. The CDR3 is made up of 15 amino acids. Trimming removed 4 bases from V and 6 bases from J; junction bases left unmatched: 10. Looked up from germline, CDR1 is SEHNR and CDR2 is FQNEAQ (reference sequence). CDR3 amino acids: CASSSTGTSRVEQYF. CDR3 nucleotides: TGTGCCAGCAGCTCAACCGGGACTAGCAGAGTCGAGCAGTACTTC.

This sequence joins TRBV18 and TRBJ1-5, with D perhaps TRBD1 (6 bases). Trimming removed 2 bases from V and 9 bases from J, with 20 bases in between. This CDR3 contains 16 residues. Germline CDR1 and CDR2: KGHSH and LQKENI. The CDR3 spells CASSPSNSAQGLPQHF. CDR3 bases: TGTGCCAGCTCACCATCCAACAGCGCCCAGGGGCTGCCCCAGCATTTT.

CDR3 DNA: TGTGCCAGCAGCTTGGATGACGTTGTGAGGGGCTACACCTTC. Protein: CASSLDDVVRGYTF. This chain connects TRBV5-4 to TRBJ1-2; no firm D call. Trimming stripped 0 bases from V and 8 bases from J, with 14 bases between. The CDR3 is 14 amino acids. Germline V lookup: CDR1 SGHNT, CDR2 YYREEE (reference sequence). Full variable domain (outside the CDR3, taken from reference TRBV5-4 and TRBJ1-2): ETGVTQSPTHLIKTRGQQVTLRCSSQSGHNTVSWYQQALGQGPQFIFQYYREEENGRGNFPPRFSGLQFPNYSSELNVNALELDDSALYLCASSLDDVVRGYTFGSGTRLTVV.

The gene calls are TRBV29-1 and TRBJ2-5, with 7 bases identical to TRBD1. From germline, CDR1 is SQVTM and CDR2 ANQGSEA. The CDR3 has 16 amino acids. Trimming at V came to 0 bases and at J to 4 bases, leaving 11 bases not matched to a gene. The CDR3 DNA follows: TGCAGCGTTGAAGATGGCGGGCAGGGGGTTCGAGAGACCCAGTACTTC. This translates into CSVEDGGQGVRETQYF.

The rearrangement joins TRBV2 to TRBJ2-7; D is ambiguous. Per the germline V gene, CDR1 is SNHLY and CDR2 is FYNNEI. The length of the CDR3 is 15 residues. Trimming removed 6 bases at V and 0 bases at J, with 15 bases between. This CDR3 reads CASRATPLSSYEQYF. Written as DNA, the CDR3 is TGTGCCAGCAGGGCGACTCCTTTAAGCTCCTACGAGCAGTACTTC.

The chain couples TRBV25-1 to TRBJ2-7, with 14 nucleotides matching TRBD2. This CDR3 spans 16 amino acids. V gave up 4 bases and J gave up 5 bases; unmatched junction bases: 7. Germline V CDR1 and CDR2: MGHDK, SYGVNS. This CDR3 reads CASSAPGLAGAHEQYF. The CDR3 DNA reads as TGTGCCAGCAGTGCTCCGGGACTAGCGGGAGCGCACGAGCAGTACTTC.

The rearrangement uses TRBV16 and TRBJ1-2, with no clear D. V lost 5 bases and J 4 bases, leaving 11 bases between the germline ends. This CDR3 has 13 amino acids. Germline CDR1 KGHSY, CDR2 FQNENV. In DNA, the CDR3 is TGTGCCAGCAGCATAACAGTTACCTATGGCTACACCTTC. Amino acids: CASSITVTYGYTF.

This clone has more than one count but fewer than ten. This sequence joins TRBV6-5 and TRBJ1-4, with TRBD1 matching over 7 bases. V was clipped by 10 bases and J by 10 bases; unmatched bases: 12. Looked up from germline, CDR1 is MNHEY and CDR2 is SVGAGI. The CDR3 has 13 amino acids. CDR3 amino acids: CATMTGRGGKLFF. In nucleotides, the CDR3 is TGTGCCACGATGACAGGGCGGGGTGGAAAACTGTTTTTT.

This chain joins TRBV10-3 and TRBJ1-1; 7 bases are a match to TRBD1. The CDR3 sequence is 15 residues long. Germline V CDR1 and CDR2: ENHRY, SYGVKD. V shed 3 bases, J shed 5 bases, and the junction held 9 bases outside the gene matches. The CDR3 sequence: CAISDPGQVTTEAFF. CDR3 DNA sequence: TGTGCCATCAGTGACCCAGGACAGGTAACAACTGAAGCTTTCTTT.

This clone was seen more than once but under ten times. V usage is TRBV18 and J usage is TRBJ1-2, with 7 nucleotides matching TRBD1. The V and J ends lost 4 bases and 1 base, in that order; junction bases with no gene match: 9. CDR3 length: 16 amino acids. Germline values: CDR1 KGHSH, CDR2 LQKENI. CDR3: CASSLRTGESNYGYTF. CDR3 DNA sequence: TGTGCCAGCTCACTGCGGACAGGAGAAAGTAACTATGGCTACACCTTC. The variable domain in full, with the rest retrieved from reference TRBV18 and TRBJ1-2, is NAGVMQNPRHLVRRRGQEARLRCSPMKGHSHVYWYRQLPEEGLKFMVYLQKENIIDESGMPKERFSAEFPKEGPSILRIQQVVRGDSAAYFCASSLRTGESNYGYTFGSGTRLTVV.

The chain links TRBV9 to TRBJ1-6; the D is unclear. Germline lookup yields CDR1 SGDLS and CDR2 YYNGEE. Deletions cut 4 bases from V and 10 bases from J, with 36 bases between. CDR3 length: 21 amino acids. This chain's CDR3 is CASSPEGGIGPIIEGDSPLHF. The CDR3 DNA is TGTGCCAGCAGCCCTGAGGGCGGGATAGGGCCCATCATTGAGGGAGACTCACCCCTCCACTTT.

The genes are TRBV30 and TRBJ1-2, with D tentatively TRBD1 (5 bases). The CDR3 is 15 amino acids. Trimming cost V 1 base and J 5 bases, with 17 bases left between them. CDR1 is GTSNPN and CDR2 is SVGIG in the germline V gene (reference sequence). CDR3 protein: CAWSAKTVLPYGYTF. DNA for the CDR3: TGTGCCTGGAGTGCAAAGACAGTATTACCGTATGGCTACACCTTC.

V usage is TRBV11-3 and J usage is TRBJ2-7, with D possibly TRBD1 on 7 matching bases. The CDR3 is 15 residues long. Germline CDR1 and CDR2: SGHNT and YENEEA. Trimming left V 5 bases short and J 7 bases short, with 21 bases between. CDR3 protein: CASSPRTGGTGEQYF. The CDR3 DNA reads TGTGCCAGCAGCCCGCGGACAGGAGGGACGGGGGAGCAGTACTTC.

This rearrangement joins TRBV5-1 to TRBJ1-2, with TRBD1 matching 7 bases. The CDR3 totals 15 residues. V lost 1 base, J lost 0 bases, and 3 bases stayed unmatched. CDR1 and CDR2 from the germline V gene are SGHRS and YFSETQ. The CDR3: CASSLTGQTNYGYTF. The CDR3 region has the DNA TGCGCCAGCAGCTTGACGGGACAGACTAACTATGGCTACACCTTC.